Following are 2 T cell receptor beta chains from one sample sequenced in a study of response to subunit inactivated influenza vaccine. TCRdb re-analysed the RT-PCR reads in MiXCR, keeping a single row per CDR3 protein. The sample carries approximately 310,000 distinct CDR3 sequences, 20% to 25% recorded once. The sample in question was PBMCs from blood, obtained less than 22 months after vaccination. Receptor source: a man between 50 and 75 years old who received an inactivated influenza vaccine.

The chain uses TRBV7-2 and TRBJ1-5, with 9 bases identical to TRBD1. The junction had 11 bases not matched to a gene; V was cut back by 5 bases and J by 6 bases. The CDR3 is 16 residues long. In germline, CDR1 is SGHTA, CDR2 FQGNSA. For the CDR3, the DNA is TGTGCCAGCAGCCCCGGGACAGGGTTGAGTGGTCAGCCCCAGCATTTT. This translates into CASSPGTGLSGQPQHF.

The CDR3 sequence is CASSLGDRPLRNTIYF. CDR3 bases: TGCGCCAGCAGCTTGGGGGACAGGCCTCTTCGAAACACCATATATTTT. The V call is TRBV5-1, the J call TRBJ1-3; 8 nucleotides match TRBD1. Trimming cost V 0 bases and J 5 bases; bases outside gene matches: 7. The CDR3 is made up of 16 amino acids. Germline V lookup: CDR1 SGHRS, CDR2 YFSETQ.